This TCR beta chain was retrieved from a study of identical twins. Trimming took 4 bases from V and 2 from J, leaving 12 bases between them. Germline V gene data show CDR1 as MGHDK and CDR2 as SYGVNS. The CDR3 runs to 14 residues. For this clonotype: This clone may be a read error of a much larger clone one base away.

The authors used template switching to add a universal primer site and gave cDNA unique molecular identifiers. In TCRdb, the 5' RACE reads were re-called with MiXCR into one record per CDR3 protein. The sample consists of fewer than 900,000 distinct CDR3 sequences, over 15% of them appearing once. The same sample was also used in a study of T cells expressing NK-cell markers. From that second work: Cells sorted as CD3+CD56+NKG2C+, CD3+CD56+NKG2C- and CD3+CD56-NKG2C+ T cells supplied the TCR beta repertoires.

The chain carries TRBV25-1 and TRBJ2-7, with D perhaps matching TRBD2 (5 bases). Sequenced: PBMCs. The clonotype was recovered from a woman under 30 in good health. CDR3 sequence: CASSVSGETYEQYF. The DNA of the CDR3 is TGTGCCAGCAGTGTCTCCGGGGAAACCTACGAGCAGTACTTC.